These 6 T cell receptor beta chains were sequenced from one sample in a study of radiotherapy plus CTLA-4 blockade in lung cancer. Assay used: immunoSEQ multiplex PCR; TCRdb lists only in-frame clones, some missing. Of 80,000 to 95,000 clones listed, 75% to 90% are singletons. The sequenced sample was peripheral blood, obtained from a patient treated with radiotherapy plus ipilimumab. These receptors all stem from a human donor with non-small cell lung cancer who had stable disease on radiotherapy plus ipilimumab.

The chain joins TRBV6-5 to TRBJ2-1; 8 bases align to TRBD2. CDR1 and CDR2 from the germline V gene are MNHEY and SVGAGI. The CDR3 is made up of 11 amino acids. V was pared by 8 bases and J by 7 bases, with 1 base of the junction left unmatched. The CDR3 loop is CASRGGNEQFF. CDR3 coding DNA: TGTGCCAGCCGGGGGGGGAATGAGCAGTTCTTC.

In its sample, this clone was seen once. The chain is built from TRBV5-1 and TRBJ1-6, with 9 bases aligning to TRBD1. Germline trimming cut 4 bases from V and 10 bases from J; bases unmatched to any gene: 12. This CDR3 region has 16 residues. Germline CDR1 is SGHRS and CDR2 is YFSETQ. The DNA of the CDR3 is TGCGCCAGCAGCGCGGCGGTTACAGGGGGCGGCTCACCCCTCCACTTT. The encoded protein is CASSAAVTGGGSPLHF.

This CDR3 is CASSHRGGYTF. Written as DNA, the CDR3 is TGTGCCAGCAGCCACAGGGGCGGCTACACCTTC. The chain has TRBV21-1 and TRBJ1-2; TRBD1 is taken as the D call from the table, unchecked against the DNA. TRBV21-1 is shown as a pseudogene. This CDR3 has 11 amino acids.

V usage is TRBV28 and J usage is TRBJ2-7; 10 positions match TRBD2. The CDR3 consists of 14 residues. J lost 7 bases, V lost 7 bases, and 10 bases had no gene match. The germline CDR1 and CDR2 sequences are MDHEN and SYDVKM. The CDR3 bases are TGTGCCAGCAACTTAGCGGGGGGCCTGGGGGAGCAGTACTTC. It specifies CASNLAGGLGEQYF.

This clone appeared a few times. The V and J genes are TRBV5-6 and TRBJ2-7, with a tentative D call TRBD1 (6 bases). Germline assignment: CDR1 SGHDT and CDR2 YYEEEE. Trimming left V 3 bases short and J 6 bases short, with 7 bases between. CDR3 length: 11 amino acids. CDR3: CASSSRGEQYF. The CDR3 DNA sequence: TGTGCCAGCAGCTCCAGGGGCGAGCAGTACTTC. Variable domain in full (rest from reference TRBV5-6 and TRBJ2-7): DAGVTQSPTHLIKTRGQQVTLRCSPKSGHDTVSWYQQALGQGPQFIFQYYEEEERQRGNFPDRFSGHQFPNYSSELNVNALLLGDSALYLCASSSRGEQYFGPGTRLTVT.

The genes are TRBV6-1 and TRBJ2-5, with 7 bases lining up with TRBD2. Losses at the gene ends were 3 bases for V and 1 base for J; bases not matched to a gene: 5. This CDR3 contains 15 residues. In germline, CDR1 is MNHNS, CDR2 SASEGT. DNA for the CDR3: TGTGCCAGCAGTGACCCAGCGGGGACCCAAGAGACCCAGTACTTC. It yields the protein CASSDPAGTQETQYF.